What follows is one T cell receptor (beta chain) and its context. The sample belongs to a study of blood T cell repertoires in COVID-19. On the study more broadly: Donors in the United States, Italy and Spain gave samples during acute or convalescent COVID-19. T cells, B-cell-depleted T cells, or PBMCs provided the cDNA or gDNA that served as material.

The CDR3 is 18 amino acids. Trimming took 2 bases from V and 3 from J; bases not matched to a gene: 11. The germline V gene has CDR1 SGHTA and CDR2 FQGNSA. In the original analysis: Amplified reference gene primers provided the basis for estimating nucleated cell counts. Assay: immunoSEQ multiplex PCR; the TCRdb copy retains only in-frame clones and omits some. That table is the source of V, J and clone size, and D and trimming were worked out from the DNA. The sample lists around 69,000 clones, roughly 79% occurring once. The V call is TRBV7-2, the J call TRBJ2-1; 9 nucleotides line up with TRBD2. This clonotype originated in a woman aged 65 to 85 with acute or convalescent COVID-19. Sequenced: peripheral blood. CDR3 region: CASSLSPLLAGYYNEQFF. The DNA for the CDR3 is TGTGCCAGCAGCTTATCCCCCCTTCTAGCGGGGTACTACAATGAGCAGTTCTTC. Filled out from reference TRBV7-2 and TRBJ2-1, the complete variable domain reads GAGVSQSPSNKVTEKGKDVELRCDPISGHTALYWYRQSLGQGLEFLIYFQGNSAPDKSGLPSDRFSAERTGGSVSTLTIQRTQQEDSAVYLCASSLSPLLAGYYNEQFFGPGTRLTVL.